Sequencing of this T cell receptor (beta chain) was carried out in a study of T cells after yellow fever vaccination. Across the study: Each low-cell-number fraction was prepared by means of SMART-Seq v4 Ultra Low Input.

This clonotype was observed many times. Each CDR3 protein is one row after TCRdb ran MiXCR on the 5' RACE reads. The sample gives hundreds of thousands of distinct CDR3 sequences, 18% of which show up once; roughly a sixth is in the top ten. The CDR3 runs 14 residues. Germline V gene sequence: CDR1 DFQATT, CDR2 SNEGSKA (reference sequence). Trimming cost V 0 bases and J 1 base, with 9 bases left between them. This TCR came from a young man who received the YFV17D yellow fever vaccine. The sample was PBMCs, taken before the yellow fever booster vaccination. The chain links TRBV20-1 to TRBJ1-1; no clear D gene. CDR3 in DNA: TGCAGTGCTAGAGATCCGAGGGAGAACACTGAAGCTTTCTTT. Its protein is CSARDPRENTEAFF.